This entry concerns a single T cell receptor beta chain. Its target is unknown. This specimen belongs to a study of T cell responses to AZD1222 COVID-19 vaccine. General study points: Seropositive AZD1222 recipients at baseline numbered only five or six. Recipients of two AZD1222 doses showed rising Spike-specific TCR breadth and depth. White British donors predominated, females outnumbered males, and clonal diversity was possibly underestimated. Reports indicate that nearly half of spike-specific TCRs are directed at unmutated variant regions.

CDR3 size: 12 residues. The germline V gene has CDR1 MGHDK and CDR2 SYGVNS. J was trimmed by 11 bases and V by 2 bases; bases with no gene match: 4. Profiling relied on immunoSEQ multiplex PCR, and the TCRdb table lists in-frame clones only, not all of them. The sample shows about 85,000 clones, approximately 86% of them seen only once. The sequences come from peripheral blood, collected on day 0 of AZD1222 vaccination. The receptor was isolated from an adult in good health. The chain is built from TRBV25-1 and TRBJ1-1, with 8 positions matching TRBD1. The CDR3: CASSEAGGPAFF. In DNA form, the CDR3 reads TGTGCCAGCAGTGAAGCAGGGGGCCCGGCTTTCTTT.